A single sample gave rise to the 27 T cell receptor beta chains below, sequenced in a study of T cells in Graves' hyperthyroidism and ophthalmopathy. There were TCR beta CDR3 regions amplified from RNA transcripts. Using the HTBI primer set, a first-round RT-PCR was run on the TCR CDR3. TCRdb reanalysed the multiplex PCR reads using MiXCR and keeps one entry per CDR3 protein. The table lists 500,000 to 650,000 distinct CDR3 sequences, approximately 48% of them singletons. The sample taken for sequencing was peripheral blood or thyroid tissue (not recorded which). Source of these receptors: an adult woman with Graves' disease, either hyperthyroidism or ophthalmopathy (not recorded which).

This clonotype was observed once. The CDR3 carries no conserved terminal phenylalanine or tryptophan, so it likely arises from a read error. The limits of the CDR3 on the DNA are not certain, so only TCRdb's listed CDR3 is given. CDR3 amino acids: CASSLVAETYS. This chain connects TRBV5-1 to TRBJ1-1. Germline CDR1 and CDR2: SGHRS and YFSETQ. The CDR3 spans 11 amino acids, including both terminal residues.

This clonotype was counted between two and nine times. This chain uses TRBV10-1 with TRBJ2-7, with D maybe TRBD2 (5 bases). The CDR3 length is 16 residues. V was clipped by 1 base and J by 1 base, with 14 bases between them. In germline, CDR1 is WNHNN, CDR2 SYGVQD (reference sequence). The CDR3 region is CASSEYKPGISYEQYF. The CDR3 bases are TGCGCCAGCAGTGAGTATAAACCCGGGATTTCCTACGAGCAGTACTTC.

In this sample, this clonotype turned up many times. The chain is built from TRBV9 and TRBJ1-2, with D possibly matching TRBD1 (6 bases). There are 15 residues in the CDR3. CDR1 is SGDLS and CDR2 is YYNGEE in the germline V gene. Trimming took off 3 bases at V and 0 bases at J, with 12 bases between the two ends. CDR3 protein: CASSAGHPPNYGYTF. The CDR3 region has the DNA TGTGCCAGCAGCGCGGGACACCCTCCTAACTATGGCTACACCTTC.

This clonotype was picked up many times. This chain uses TRBV11-1 with TRBJ1-2, with D unclear. In germline, CDR1 is SGHAT, CDR2 FQDESV (reference sequence). V was shortened by 5 bases and J by 7 bases, with 11 bases between the two germline ends. The CDR3 runs to 12 residues. CDR3 coding DNA: TGTGCCAGCAGCGAACAGAAGTCTGGCTACACCTTC. It specifies CASSEQKSGYTF.

The chain recombines TRBV29-1 with TRBJ2-1; a possible D gene is TRBD2 (6 bases). Germline-derived CDR1 and CDR2 are SQVTM and ANQGSEA. The CDR3 totals 13 residues. V was pared by 8 bases and J by 0 bases, with 11 bases between. CDR3 region: CSFSSASYNEQFF. CDR3 bases: TGCAGCTTTTCTAGCGCCTCCTACAATGAGCAGTTCTTC.

This chain connects TRBV28 to TRBJ1-1; TRBD1 is a possible D gene (6 bases). This CDR3 spans 14 amino acids. The germline CDR1 and CDR2 sequences are MDHEN and SYDVKM. Deletions cut 10 bases from V and 8 bases from J, with 23 bases between. The CDR3 coding sequence is TGTGCCACCTGGGGGGGCACCTACTCCCTCGAAGCTTTCTTT. This codes for CATWGGTYSLEAFF.

The V call is TRBV7-6, the J call TRBJ2-7, with D possibly matching TRBD1 (5 bases). Germline loops: CDR1 SGHVS, CDR2 FNYEAQ. With 5 bases removed from V and 4 bases from J, the gap between germline ends came to 12 bases. The CDR3 extends over 13 amino acids. Here the CDR3 reads CASSLQTVYEQYF. The DNA of the CDR3 is TGTGCCAGCAGCCTGCAGACAGTGTACGAGCAGTACTTC.

The chain recombines TRBV20-1 with TRBJ2-7; possibly TRBD2 for D (6 bases). V was pared by 0 bases and J by 0 bases, with 21 bases between. The germline gives CDR1 DFQATT, CDR2 SNEGSKA (reference sequence). The CDR3 length is 18 residues. The CDR3 coding sequence is TGCAGTGCTAGAGATGAACGAGCGGGCCGAACCAGCTCCTACGAGCAGTACTTC. Encoded protein: CSARDERAGRTSSYEQYF.

This chain uses TRBV20-1 with TRBJ2-3, with TRBD2 matching over 7 bases. The CDR3 sequence is 15 residues long. The V segment lost 3 bases and the J segment 0 bases; nucleotides outside the gene matches: 6. Germline-derived CDR1 and CDR2 are DFQATT and SNEGSKA (reference sequence). CDR3 protein: CSASSLAVSTDTQYF. The CDR3 region has the DNA TGCAGTGCTAGTTCCCTAGCGGTTAGCACAGATACGCAGTATTTT.

The genes are TRBV10-3 and TRBJ1-1; D call uncertain. Germline V gene sequence: CDR1 ENHRY, CDR2 SYGVKD. Trimming removed 0 bases at V and 4 bases at J, with 12 bases between. The CDR3 length is 15 residues. The CDR3 DNA is TGTGCCATCAGTGAGTCCCAGTGTGTGGTCACTGAAGCTTTCTTT. It specifies CAISESQCVVTEAFF.

The J gene is TRBJ1-1, the V gene TRBV20-1; D possibly corresponds to TRBD1 (6 bases). V was pared by 6 bases and J by 4 bases, with 18 bases between. This CDR3 contains 14 residues. From germline, CDR1 is DFQATT and CDR2 SNEGSKA (reference sequence). This CDR3 reads CSAPLDSQGTEAFF. The CDR3 region has the DNA TGCAGTGCCCCCTTGGACAGCCAAGGCACTGAAGCTTTCTTT.

The chain is built from TRBV6-1 and TRBJ2-7; 7 bases align to TRBD2. CDR3 length equals 14 residues. V lost 6 bases and J lost 3; bases outside the gene matches: 8. Germline V gene data show CDR1 as MNHNS and CDR2 as SASEGT. The CDR3 reads CASSPAGVDYEQYF. The CDR3 DNA follows: TGTGCCAGCAGCCCTGCGGGGGTAGACTACGAGCAGTACTTC.

This clonotype was found once. J is TRBJ2-7 and V is TRBV9; 10 bases align to TRBD2. Germline loops: CDR1 SGDLS, CDR2 YYNGEE. The V and J ends lost 2 bases and 5 bases, in that order; junction bases with no gene match: 7. CDR3 size: 15 residues. The CDR3 coding sequence is TGTGCCAGCAGCGTCTCAGCGGGAGGGCCTAACGAGCAGTACTTC. Translation: CASSVSAGGPNEQYF.

This clonotype turned up a few times. CDR3 region: CAISEDTGGNYGYTF. The CDR3 nucleotides read TGTGCCATCAGTGAGGACACGGGAGGTAACTATGGCTACACCTTC. The chain joins TRBV10-3 to TRBJ1-2; D is unresolved. Germline values: CDR1 ENHRY, CDR2 SYGVKD. This CDR3 has 15 residues. The germline V and J ends were trimmed by 2 bases and 1 base, with 11 bases remaining between them.

The chain has TRBV7-9 and TRBJ1-5; D is uncertain. The ends were cut back, 6 bases at V and 2 bases at J, with 14 bases in the middle. Germline-derived CDR1 and CDR2 are SEHNR and FQNEAQ (reference sequence). CDR3 length equals 15 residues. CDR3 sequence (DNA): TGTGCCAGCAGGATAGGACGGAAAGGCAATCAGCCCCAGCATTTT. Translated, it gives CASRIGRKGNQPQHF.

The J gene is TRBJ2-7, the V gene TRBV7-9; 7 bases fit TRBD1. Losses at the gene ends were 10 bases for V and 2 bases for J; bases not matched to a gene: 11. Germline V gene lookup returns CDR1 SEHNR and CDR2 FQNEAQ (reference sequence). The CDR3 is 14 amino acids. The CDR3 here is CANPPGGDPYEQYF. The CDR3 nucleotides read TGTGCCAACCCACCAGGGGGTGACCCCTACGAGCAGTACTTC.

This chain links TRBV20-1 with TRBJ2-1; D gene ambiguous. Trimming took 1 base from V and 8 from J, leaving 15 bases between them. Germline V gene sequence: CDR1 DFQATT, CDR2 SNEGSKA (reference sequence). The CDR3 extends over 14 amino acids. The CDR3 reads CSARGGNHDDEQFF. Written as DNA, the CDR3 is TGCAGTGCTAGAGGGGGTAACCACGACGATGAGCAGTTCTTC.

This clonotype occurred a few times. This chain joins TRBV7-2 and TRBJ2-2; no firm D call. This CDR3 has 10 residues. Germline CDR1 and CDR2: SGHTA and FQGNSA. The V and J ends lost 10 bases and 5 bases respectively, with 5 bases between them. CDR3: CAIETGELFF. DNA of the CDR3: TGTGCCATAGAAACCGGGGAGCTGTTTTTT. Drawing the rest from reference TRBV7-2 and TRBJ2-2, the complete variable domain is GAGVSQSPSNKVTEKGKDVELRCDPISGHTALYWYRQSLGQGLEFLIYFQGNSAPDKSGLPSDRFSAERTGGSVSTLTIQRTQQEDSAVYLCAIETGELFFGEGSRLTVL.

The chain couples TRBV19 to TRBJ2-7; TRBD1 matches at 7 bases. From germline, CDR1 is LNHDA and CDR2 SQIVND (reference sequence). Trimming cost V 4 bases and J 2 bases; bases outside gene matches: 5. The CDR3 spans 14 residues. The CDR3 DNA sequence: TGTGCCAGTAGTACGACAGGGAGAGCCTACGAGCAGTACTTC. This translates into CASSTTGRAYEQYF.

This rearrangement joins TRBV29-1 to TRBJ2-7, with a weak D call TRBD1 (5 bases). This CDR3 is 13 amino acids long. Germline lookup yields CDR1 SQVTM and CDR2 ANQGSEA. Deletions cut 6 bases from V and 8 bases from J, with 20 bases between. CDR3 region: CSVGQGGQPQQYF. The CDR3 DNA follows: TGCAGCGTCGGGCAGGGTGGTCAGCCCCAGCAGTACTTC.

The table lists this clonotype with a few counts. This chain joins TRBV13 and TRBJ1-1, with unresolved D. Germline V CDR1 and CDR2: PRHDT, FYEKMQ (reference sequence). This CDR3 is 16 amino acids long. Trimming took off 6 bases at V and 7 bases at J, with 24 bases between the two ends. CDR3 protein: CASSRDRTVLLDEAFF. The CDR3 nucleotides read TGTGCCAGCAGTCGCGATAGGACTGTCCTGTTGGATGAAGCTTTCTTT.

This clonotype was counted a few times. The chain is built from TRBV18 and TRBJ1-1; D unclear. V lost 1 base, J lost 4 bases, and 7 bases lay in between. The CDR3 is made up of 13 amino acids. CDR1 is KGHSH and CDR2 is LQKENI in the germline V gene. The CDR3 spells CASSPQGVTEAFF. The CDR3 DNA sequence: TGTGCCAGCTCACCACAGGGAGTCACTGAAGCTTTCTTT.

V and J are TRBV7-9 and TRBJ2-5, with D possibly called TRBD1 or TRBD2 (6 bases each). Germline V CDR1 and CDR2: SEHNR, FQNEAQ (reference sequence). The CDR3 sequence is 15 residues long. The germline V and J ends were trimmed by 6 bases and 5 bases, with 19 bases remaining between them. CDR3 DNA sequence: TGTGCCAGCAGTATCCCCCACGGGGGCTGGGAGACCCAGTACTTC. Translated, it gives CASSIPHGGWETQYF.

This clonotype occurred a few times. V gene TRBV18 combines with J gene TRBJ1-4, with D uncertain. The V gene lost 6 bases and the J gene lost 11 bases, with 19 bases spanning the gap. The CDR3 is 14 amino acids. CDR1 is KGHSH, CDR2 LQKENI, per germline. The CDR3 bases are TGTGCCAGCTCCCCGCAAGGTGGGCATGCCAAACTGTTTTTT. Encoded protein: CASSPQGGHAKLFF. The whole variable domain, filled in from reference TRBV18 and TRBJ1-4, reads NAGVMQNPRHLVRRRGQEARLRCSPMKGHSHVYWYRQLPEEGLKFMVYLQKENIIDESGMPKERFSAEFPKEGPSILRIQQVVRGDSAAYFCASSPQGGHAKLFFGSGTQLSVL.

Only a few counts were recorded for this clonotype. This CDR3 reads CSARPGLNTGELFF. In DNA form, the CDR3 reads TGCAGTGCTAGACCGGGACTAAACACCGGGGAGCTGTTTTTT. This chain links TRBV20-1 with TRBJ2-2; 7 nucleotides line up with TRBD2. Germline CDR1 DFQATT, CDR2 SNEGSKA (reference sequence). CDR3 length: 14 amino acids. V dropped 2 bases and J dropped 2; count of bases not matched to a gene: 2.

This clonotype was recorded at least ten times. J is TRBJ2-7 and V is TRBV12-3 or TRBV12-4; no clear D. Trimming left V 4 bases short and J 0 bases short, with 10 bases between. This CDR3 comprises 14 residues. The CDR3: CASSYRRGSYEQYF. The CDR3, as DNA: TGTGCCAGCAGTTACCGTAGAGGCTCCTACGAGCAGTACTTC.

J is TRBJ1-5 and V is TRBV7-4; 7 nucleotides align to TRBD1. Germline V lookup: CDR1 SGHVT, CDR2 SQSDAQ. With 5 bases clipped from V and 4 bases from J, the junction kept 11 bases outside the gene matches. The CDR3 consists of 16 residues. CDR3 bases: TGTGCCAGCAGCCGTCCCGGAGACAGGGCTAATCAGCCCCAGCATTTT. This gives the protein CASSRPGDRANQPQHF.